The 22 T cell receptor beta chains in this list originate from one sample, sequenced in a study of T cell responses to AZD1222 COVID-19 vaccine. The method was immunoSEQ multiplex PCR; TCRdb's version includes in-frame clones alone and lacks a portion of them. The sample holds about 98,000 clones, 88% seen once. Sequencing used peripheral blood, obtained on day 0 of AZD1222 vaccination. The receptors were sampled from an adult in good health.

The V gene is TRBV7-3, the J gene TRBJ2-1; D is perhaps TRBD2 (6 bases). Deletions cut 2 bases from V and 1 base from J, with 12 bases between. Germline CDR1 SGHTA, CDR2 FQGTGA. This CDR3 is built from 16 residues. The CDR3 is CASSLGLAGSYNEQFF. CDR3 DNA sequence: TGTGCCAGCAGCTTAGGTCTGGCGGGGTCCTACAATGAGCAGTTCTTC.

This clone was seen more than once but under ten times. The V call is TRBV4-3, the J call TRBJ2-3, with no clear D. The CDR3 contains 16 residues. V was clipped by 1 base and J by 0 bases, with 11 bases between them. Germline assignment: CDR1 LGHNA and CDR2 YSLEER. CDR3 bases: TGCGCCAGCAGCCAAGGACGTCAGATTAGCACAGATACGCAGTATTTT. Amino acids: CASSQGRQISTDTQYF.

This chain connects TRBV5-1 to TRBJ2-1; no clear D gene. V lost 1 base, J lost 9 bases, and 11 bases lay in between. The CDR3 is 13 residues long. In germline, CDR1 is SGHRS, CDR2 YFSETQ. This CDR3 is CASSLLSDTEQFF. CDR3 DNA sequence: TGCGCCAGCAGCTTGTTGTCAGACACTGAGCAGTTCTTC.

The gene calls are TRBV7-9 and TRBJ1-4; a weak D match, TRBD1 (5 bases). Germline CDR1 reads SEHNR; CDR2 reads FQNEAQ (reference sequence). The CDR3 contains 13 residues. V gave up 5 bases and J gave up 3 bases, with 7 bases separating them. CDR3: CASSEGSNEKLFF. Written as DNA, the CDR3 is TGTGCCAGCAGCGAGGGGTCTAATGAAAAACTGTTTTTT.

The rearrangement joins TRBV27 to TRBJ2-2; D is undetermined. Germline assignment: CDR1 MNHEY and CDR2 SMNVEV (reference sequence). Between the trimmed V and J ends, which lost 3 bases and 1 base, there was a span of 3 bases. The CDR3 is made up of 13 amino acids. CDR3 in amino acids: CASSFQNTGELFF. The CDR3 coding sequence is TGTGCCAGCAGTTTTCAGAACACCGGGGAGCTGTTTTTT.

The CDR3, as DNA: TGTGCCAGCAGCCAAGACACCTTAGCTAATCAGCCCCAGCATTTT. This sequence encodes CASSQDTLANQPQHF. The genes are TRBV3-1 (or the pseudogene TRBV3-2) and TRBJ1-5; D uncertain. V shed 0 bases and J shed 4 bases, with 10 bases lying between them. CDR1 is LGHDT, CDR2 YNNKEL, per germline (reference sequence). This CDR3 is built from 15 residues.

This clone appeared a single time. V gene TRBV30 combines with J gene TRBJ2-1; D could derive from TRBD1 or TRBD2 (5 bases each). The length of the CDR3 is 14 residues. V lost 5 bases to trimming and J lost 4 bases, with 15 bases between them. In germline, CDR1 is GTSNPN, CDR2 SVGIG (reference sequence). As DNA, the CDR3 is TGTGCCTGGGGGTGGGGGAGCGATTACAATGAGCAGTTCTTC. Its protein product is CAWGWGSDYNEQFF.

The sample holds one count of this clone. The chain is built from TRBV5-1 and TRBJ2-5, with a possible D match to TRBD1 (6 bases). The V end was cut by 0 bases, the J end by 5 bases, with 11 bases between. The CDR3 is made up of 14 amino acids. Germline CDR1 is SGHRS and CDR2 is YFSETQ. Here the CDR3 DNA reads TGCGCCAGCAGCTTGGAGGGGGTTCGGGAGACCCAGTACTTC. Translation gives CASSLEGVRETQYF.

V and J are TRBV27 and TRBJ1-2, with D uncertain. There are 11 residues in the CDR3. The germline CDR1 and CDR2 sequences are MNHEY and SMNVEV (reference sequence). The V end was cut by 6 bases, the J end by 5 bases, with 7 bases between. The CDR3: CASRSVYGYTF. The CDR3 DNA is TGTGCCAGCAGGAGCGTATATGGCTACACCTTC.

The chain couples TRBV18 to TRBJ1-5; possibly TRBD1 for D (5 bases). This CDR3 comprises 14 residues. CDR1 is KGHSH, CDR2 LQKENI, per germline. V was pared by 3 bases and J by 3 bases, with 9 bases between. The CDR3 coding sequence is TGTGCCAGCTCACCTGGCAGGGTCAATCAGCCCCAGCATTTT. Translated, it gives CASSPGRVNQPQHF. The full variable domain, completed using reference TRBV18 and TRBJ1-5, is NAGVMQNPRHLVRRRGQEARLRCSPMKGHSHVYWYRQLPEEGLKFMVYLQKENIIDESGMPKERFSAEFPKEGPSILRIQQVVRGDSAAYFCASSPGRVNQPQHFGDGTRLSIL.

This clone was seen only a few times. This CDR3 is also generated by other DNA sequences in the sample. The chain uses TRBV7-2 and TRBJ2-7; D is uncertain. This CDR3 is built from 13 residues. Germline loops: CDR1 SGHTA, CDR2 FQGNSA. V was pared by 1 base and J by 2 bases, with 6 bases between. CDR3 nucleotides: TGTGCCAGCAGCTTAGAGGTGGCCTACGAGCAGTACTTC. It specifies CASSLEVAYEQYF.

The rearrangement uses TRBV5-1 and TRBJ2-3, with D possibly called TRBD1 or TRBD2 (6 bases each). CDR1 is SGHRS and CDR2 is YFSETQ in the germline V gene. The V end was cut by 5 bases, the J end by 2 bases, with 15 bases between. This CDR3 has 15 amino acids. The CDR3 bases are TGCGCCAGCAGGGGCCGCGGGGACAACACAGATACGCAGTATTTT. Protein product: CASRGRGDNTDTQYF.

J is TRBJ1-6 and V is TRBV19, with TRBD1 as a possible D gene (6 bases). The CDR3 runs to 16 residues. The ends were cut back, 4 bases at V and 7 bases at J, with 17 bases in the middle. Germline CDR1 reads LNHDA; CDR2 reads SQIVND (reference sequence). This chain's CDR3 is CASSRTTGQTNSPLHF. As DNA, the CDR3 is TGTGCCAGTAGTAGGACTACTGGACAGACCAATTCACCCCTCCACTTT.

This sequence joins TRBV18 and TRBJ1-4; D call uncertain. Per germline, CDR1 KGHSH and CDR2 LQKENI. Trimming removed 3 bases at V and 10 bases at J, with 18 bases between. The CDR3 contains 15 residues. The CDR3 sequence: CASSPPGASTVKLFF. The CDR3 DNA reads as TGTGCCAGCTCACCGCCTGGAGCCTCGACGGTAAAACTGTTTTTT.

The chain links TRBV13 to TRBJ2-3; 13 bases align to TRBD2. Germline V lookup: CDR1 PRHDT, CDR2 FYEKMQ (reference sequence). V shed 3 bases, J shed 6 bases, and the junction held 6 bases outside the gene matches. This CDR3 is built from 16 residues. The CDR3 protein is CASSLLLAGGSDTQYF. The CDR3 region has the DNA TGTGCCAGCAGCTTGTTACTAGCGGGAGGGAGCGATACGCAGTATTTT.

This chain connects TRBV5-8 to TRBJ2-4; either TRBD1 or TRBD2 may supply D (5 bases each). The CDR3 is 18 residues long. The germline V gene encodes CDR1 SGHTS and CDR2 YDEGEE. V lost 0 bases and J lost 7, with 23 bases in between. CDR3 nucleotide sequence: TGTGCCAGCAGCTTGGTTCAGAACGTTATGGGGACGTGGAACATTCAGTACTTC. It yields the protein CASSLVQNVMGTWNIQYF.

The rearrangement uses TRBV18 and TRBJ2-3; D is uncertain. Germline CDR1 reads KGHSH; CDR2 reads LQKENI. The CDR3 is 13 amino acids. The V end lost 3 bases, the J end lost 4 bases, and 8 bases lay between the germline ends. CDR3 sequence (DNA): TGTGCCAGCTCACCTAAGGGTCCAGATACGCAGTATTTT. This encodes CASSPKGPDTQYF.

The V call is TRBV10-2, the J call TRBJ2-1, with D unclear. Deletions cut 10 bases from V and 0 bases from J, with 13 bases between. The CDR3 length is 14 residues. The germline V gene has CDR1 WSHSY and CDR2 SAAADI. CDR3 in amino acids: CAIKRRSSYNEQFF. CDR3 sequence (DNA): TGCGCCATCAAAAGACGGAGCTCCTACAATGAGCAGTTCTTC.

This clone was seen only a few times. The chain has TRBV16 and TRBJ1-6; D unclear. This CDR3 is 16 amino acids long. Germline values: CDR1 KGHSY, CDR2 FQNENV. V was pared by 4 bases and J by 6 bases, with 16 bases between. DNA for the CDR3: TGTGCCAGCAGCCGCGGTAACTTAGACTTTAATTCACCCCTCCACTTT. Its protein is CASSRGNLDFNSPLHF.

This chain joins TRBV7-3 and TRBJ2-1; a possible D gene is TRBD2 (6 bases). The CDR3 is 12 residues long. Looked up from germline, CDR1 is SGHTA and CDR2 is FQGTGA. V shed 5 bases and J shed 10 bases, with 12 bases lying between them. Written as DNA, the CDR3 is TGTGCCAGCAGCACCTATAGCGGCGAGCAGTTCTTC. Residues: CASSTYSGEQFF.

This chain connects TRBV28 to TRBJ1-1, with D unresolved. The CDR3 spans 14 residues. CDR1 and CDR2 (germline): MDHEN, SYDVKM. The V gene lost 4 bases and the J gene lost 6 bases, with 15 bases spanning the gap. CDR3 loop: CASSSHRPGAEAFF. The CDR3 DNA reads as TGTGCCAGCAGTTCCCACAGACCGGGTGCTGAAGCTTTCTTT. Based on the CDR3 plus reference TRBV28 and TRBJ1-1, the full variable domain is DVKVTQSSRYLVKRTGEKVFLECVQDMDHENMFWYRQDPGLGLRLIYFSYDVKMKEKGDIPEGYSVSREKKERFSLILESASTNQTSMYLCASSSHRPGAEAFFGQGTRLTVV.

V is TRBV9 and J is TRBJ1-4; no clear D gene. CDR3 length equals 13 residues. From germline, CDR1 is SGDLS and CDR2 YYNGEE. Between the trimmed V and J ends, which lost 0 bases and 6 bases, there was a span of 6 bases. The CDR3 here is CASSVAGDEKLFF. CDR3 in DNA: TGTGCCAGCAGCGTAGCTGGGGATGAAAAACTGTTTTTT.